This T cell receptor beta chain is drawn from a study of T cells in Graves' hyperthyroidism and ophthalmopathy. General study results and limits: Most thyroid clonotypes expanded above 0.001 appeared in blood too.

Authors of the study amplified TCR beta CDR3 regions from RNA transcripts. HTBI primers were employed in a first-round RT-PCR of the TCR CDR3. In TCRdb, the multiplex PCR reads were re-called with MiXCR into one record per CDR3 protein. The data show 92,000 or so distinct CDR3 sequences, with around 50% seen just once and around 29% held by the top ten. As concerns this clonotype: Its target is unknown. The CDR3 ends on some other residue instead of the conserved phenylalanine or tryptophan, so this is likely a read error. The DNA is omitted, as the CDR3 cannot be located on it reliably, and the CDR3 follows TCRdb's listing.

Germline CDR1 and CDR2: MNHEY and SVGAGI. The CDR3 is 8 amino acids in total, end residues counted. V is TRBV6-5 and J is TRBJ1-3. The sequenced sample was blood. This receptor was obtained from a woman aged 40 to 50 with Graves' hyperthyroidism. CDR3 sequence reads: CASESGGP.